This entry lists 21 T cell receptor beta chains sequenced from one sample in a study of cytomegalovirus exposure and HLA in healthy donors. Assay used: immunoSEQ multiplex PCR; TCRdb lists only in-frame clones, some missing. The sample includes 150,000 to 200,000 clones, around 90% seen only once; the top ten take 3% to 3.5%. Sequencing was carried out using PBMCs. The source of these receptors is a woman under 30 in good health and CMV-seropositive.

The genes are TRBV20-1 and TRBJ2-5; D unresolved. The CDR3 totals 9 residues. CDR1 and CDR2 from the germline V gene are DFQATT and SNEGSKA (reference sequence). Trimming stripped 7 bases from V and 13 bases from J, with 13 bases between. The CDR3 loop is CSVPGPGYF. CDR3 DNA sequence: TGCAGTGTCCCAGGTCCAGGGTACTTC.

V usage is TRBV5-4 and J usage is TRBJ1-2; 7 positions agree with TRBD1. There are 14 residues in the CDR3. The V gene end was trimmed by 4 bases and the J gene end by 2 bases; junction bases not matched to a gene: 5. Germline CDR1 is SGHNT and CDR2 is YYREEE (reference sequence). The CDR3: CASSLTGMNYGYTF. The CDR3 DNA follows: TGTGCCAGCAGCCTGACAGGGATGAACTATGGCTACACCTTC.

The chain employs TRBV6-6 and TRBJ1-6; 8 nucleotides agree with TRBD1. Trimming removed 6 bases from V and 5 bases from J; junction bases left unmatched: 6. The CDR3 sequence is 15 residues long. Germline lookup yields CDR1 MNHNY and CDR2 SVGAGI (reference sequence). The CDR3 sequence: CASRTGVVDNSPLHF. Here the CDR3 DNA reads TGTGCCAGCAGGACAGGGGTCGTGGATAATTCACCCCTCCACTTT.

The V call is TRBV2, the J call TRBJ2-7; a weak D match, TRBD1 (7 bases). Germline CDR1 is SNHLY and CDR2 is FYNNEI. This CDR3 contains 16 residues. V lost 1 base, J lost 1 base, and 14 bases lay in between. DNA for the CDR3: TGTGCCAGCAGTGAAGGGTTGGCGGGACAGTCCTACGAGCAGTACTTC. It codes for CASSEGLAGQSYEQYF.

V gene TRBV27 combines with J gene TRBJ2-1, with 8 bases lining up with TRBD2. V lost 3 bases and J lost 7; bases outside the gene matches: 8. This CDR3 is 15 amino acids long. Germline V lookup: CDR1 MNHEY, CDR2 SMNVEV (reference sequence). The CDR3 protein is CASSLKAGVSNEQFF. The DNA for the CDR3 is TGTGCCAGCAGTTTGAAAGCGGGAGTGTCTAATGAGCAGTTCTTC.

A single count supports this clone. The CDR3 loop reads CASTIKTGANTGELFF. The CDR3, as DNA: TGTGCCAGTACCATAAAGACGGGAGCGAACACCGGGGAGCTGTTTTTT. This chain uses TRBV19 with TRBJ2-2; a possible D gene is TRBD2 (6 bases). The length of the CDR3 is 16 residues. The germline gives CDR1 LNHDA, CDR2 SQIVND (reference sequence). Trimming took 7 bases from V and 0 from J, leaving 15 bases between them.

The genes are TRBV6-6 and TRBJ1-2, with a tentative D call TRBD1 (6 bases). V was pared by 5 bases and J by 2 bases, with 15 bases between. Germline V gene lookup returns CDR1 MNHNY and CDR2 SVGAGI (reference sequence). The CDR3 loop spans 15 amino acids. Here the CDR3 reads CASSERGRPNYGYTF. CDR3 sequence (DNA): TGTGCCAGCAGTGAGAGGGGGAGACCAAACTATGGCTACACCTTC.

The chain joins TRBV11-2 to TRBJ2-5, with 10 positions matching TRBD1. Germline V CDR1 and CDR2: SGHAT, FQNNGV. After removal of 5 bases from V and 4 bases from J, the junction contained 13 bases not matched to a gene. This CDR3 contains 17 residues. CDR3 sequence reads: CASSTRDRGQVGETQYF. The CDR3 DNA follows: TGTGCCAGCAGCACCAGGGACAGGGGTCAGGTGGGAGAGACCCAGTACTTC.

This clone appeared a single time. The chain couples TRBV5-1 to TRBJ2-1, with TRBD2 as a possible D gene (7 bases). This CDR3 region has 13 residues. Germline values: CDR1 SGHRS, CDR2 YFSETQ. The V gene lost 5 bases and the J gene lost 6 bases, with 12 bases spanning the gap. Written as DNA, the CDR3 is TGCGCCAGCAGGGGGGGGGCGCTCAATGAGCAGTTCTTC. Its translation is CASRGGALNEQFF. The full variable domain, with the rest looked up from reference TRBV5-1 and TRBJ2-1, is KAGVTQTPRYLIKTRGQQVTLSCSPISGHRSVSWYQQTPGQGLQFLFEYFSETQRNKGNFPGRFSGRQFSNSRSEMNVSTLELGDSALYLCASRGGALNEQFFGPGTRLTVL.

This chain connects TRBV13 to TRBJ2-7; 9 bases fit TRBD1. The CDR3 runs 16 residues. Per the germline V gene, CDR1 is PRHDT and CDR2 is FYEKMQ (reference sequence). With V trimmed by 1 base and J by 1 base, 5 bases remained unmatched. CDR3 region: CASSLAPTGGSYEQYF. CDR3 nucleotide sequence: TGTGCCAGCAGCTTAGCCCCGACAGGGGGGTCCTACGAGCAGTACTTC. Supplemented by reference TRBV13 and TRBJ2-7, the full variable domain reads AAGVIQSPRHLIKEKRETATLKCYPIPRHDTVYWYQQGPGQDPQFLISFYEKMQSDKGSIPDRFSAQQFSDYHSELNMSSLELGDSALYFCASSLAPTGGSYEQYFGPGTRLTVT.

CDR3 nucleotide sequence: TGTGCCAGTAGTACGGACTATCTTGAGCAGTTCTTC. Translating gives CASSTDYLEQFF. The genes are TRBV19 and TRBJ2-1, with D possibly matching TRBD2 (6 bases). The CDR3 contains 12 residues. Trimming left V 4 bases short and J 9 bases short, with 10 bases between. Germline V gives CDR1 LNHDA, CDR2 SQIVND (reference sequence).

The chain employs TRBV6-1 and TRBJ2-5, with 7 bases matching TRBD1. Germline V gene sequence: CDR1 MNHNS, CDR2 SASEGT. The CDR3 totals 15 residues. Unmatched junction bases numbered 4, after V lost 1 base and J lost 2 bases. The CDR3 nucleotides read TGTGCCAGCAGTGAAGTTAGGACAGGACAAGAGACCCAGTACTTC. Its translation: CASSEVRTGQETQYF.

V usage is TRBV18 and J usage is TRBJ2-3, with 13 bases aligning to TRBD2. The V and J ends lost 6 bases and 2 bases, in that order; junction bases with no gene match: 5. The V gene's germline CDR1 is KGHSH and CDR2 LQKENI. This CDR3 has 16 amino acids. CDR3 in DNA: TGTGCCAGCTCGGAAGGACTAGCGGGGGACACAGATACGCAGTATTTT. This translates into CASSEGLAGDTDTQYF.

The V and J genes are TRBV6-1 and TRBJ1-5; tentatively, D is TRBD1 (5 bases). Germline assignment: CDR1 MNHNS and CDR2 SASEGT. V dropped 0 bases and J dropped 2 bases, with 11 bases sitting between them. This CDR3 region has 16 residues. CDR3 sequence: CASSEAPGVGNQPQHF. CDR3 sequence (DNA): TGTGCCAGCAGTGAAGCCCCGGGGGTTGGCAATCAGCCCCAGCATTTT.

The chain links TRBV5-5 to TRBJ2-1; D is perhaps TRBD1 (5 bases). Germline loops: CDR1 SGHKS, CDR2 YYEKEE (reference sequence). The CDR3 length is 13 residues. The V end was cut by 1 base, the J end by 5 bases, with 7 bases between. Here the CDR3 DNA reads TGTGCCAGCAGCTTGTTACAGGACAATGAGCAGTTCTTC. Translating gives CASSLLQDNEQFF.

The rearrangement joins TRBV6-5 to TRBJ1-1; TRBD1 agrees at 7 bases. Germline CDR1 and CDR2: MNHEY and SVGAGI. The CDR3 has 15 amino acids. The trim removed 3 bases at V and 2 bases at J, leaving 6 bases unmatched. Here the CDR3 reads CASSYSGTANTEAFF. The CDR3 DNA is TGTGCCAGCAGTTATTCCGGGACAGCAAACACTGAAGCTTTCTTT.

V is TRBV28 and J is TRBJ2-3; possibly TRBD2 for D (5 bases). The V gene lost 2 bases and the J gene lost 5 bases, with 5 bases spanning the gap. The germline gives CDR1 MDHEN, CDR2 SYDVKM. This CDR3 comprises 12 residues. In nucleotides, the CDR3 is TGTGCCAGCAGTTTAGGGAGAGATACGCAGTATTTT. It translates to CASSLGRDTQYF.

The gene calls are TRBV15 and TRBJ2-1, with TRBD2 matching over 12 bases. The V and J ends lost 4 bases and 4 bases, in that order; junction bases with no gene match: 5. CDR1 and CDR2 (germline): LNHNV, YYDKDF (reference sequence). The CDR3 runs to 16 residues. Here the CDR3 reads CATSIPTSGRYNEQFF. In DNA, the CDR3 is TGTGCCACCAGCATCCCGACTAGCGGGAGATACAATGAGCAGTTCTTC.

The chain carries TRBV4-2 and TRBJ2-3, with 9 bases aligning to TRBD2. CDR1 is LGHNA and CDR2 is YNFKEQ in the germline V gene. The ends lost 1 base at V and 13 bases at J; junction bases unmatched: 12. The CDR3 has 15 amino acids. The CDR3 protein is CASSQGGQREAPKYF. The CDR3 DNA is TGTGCCAGCAGCCAAGGAGGCCAGCGGGAGGCCCCTAAGTATTTT.

This clone was counted once. V and J are TRBV6-1 and TRBJ2-7; possibly TRBD1 for D (6 bases). Trimming removed 7 bases at V and 3 bases at J, with 19 bases between. The CDR3 totals 15 residues. Germline V gene data show CDR1 as MNHNS and CDR2 as SASEGT. CDR3: CASTEVQGILYEQYF. DNA for the CDR3: TGTGCCAGCACCGAGGTACAGGGAATTCTCTACGAGCAGTACTTC.

The CDR3 loop is CASSLAFSGGTDTQYF. CDR3 in DNA: TGCGCCAGCAGCTTGGCCTTTAGCGGGGGCACAGATACGCAGTATTTT. The chain is built from TRBV5-1 and TRBJ2-3; TRBD2 aligns across 8 bases. J was trimmed by 1 base and V by 0 bases; bases with no gene match: 4. The CDR3 contains 16 residues. Per the germline V gene, CDR1 is SGHRS and CDR2 is YFSETQ. The full variable domain, completed using reference TRBV5-1 and TRBJ2-3, is KAGVTQTPRYLIKTRGQQVTLSCSPISGHRSVSWYQQTPGQGLQFLFEYFSETQRNKGNFPGRFSGRQFSNSRSEMNVSTLELGDSALYLCASSLAFSGGTDTQYFGPGTRLTVL.